This T cell receptor beta chain was documented in a study of blood T cell repertoires in COVID-19. Study context: From the United States, Italy and Spain came samples of acute and convalescent COVID-19. From T cells, B-cell-depleted T cells, or PBMCs came the material, which was cDNA or gDNA.

TCRdb's table, derived via immunoSEQ multiplex PCR, lists solely in-frame clones and lacks some. The table lists about 180,000 clones, 88% of them singletons, with roughly 9% in the top ten. With 7 bases clipped from V and 3 bases from J, the junction kept 13 bases outside the gene matches. Germline-derived CDR1 and CDR2 are LNHDA and SQIVND (reference sequence). The CDR3 totals 16 residues. The sample consisted of PBMCs or T cells enriched from blood (not recorded which). This chain uses TRBV19 with TRBJ2-3; 7 bases align to TRBD1. The clonotype originates from a woman aged 18 to 35 who had recovered from COVID-19. CDR3 residues: CASKNRGGQATDTQYF. CDR3 DNA: TGTGCCAGTAAAAATAGGGGTGGACAGGCAACAGATACGCAGTATTTT.